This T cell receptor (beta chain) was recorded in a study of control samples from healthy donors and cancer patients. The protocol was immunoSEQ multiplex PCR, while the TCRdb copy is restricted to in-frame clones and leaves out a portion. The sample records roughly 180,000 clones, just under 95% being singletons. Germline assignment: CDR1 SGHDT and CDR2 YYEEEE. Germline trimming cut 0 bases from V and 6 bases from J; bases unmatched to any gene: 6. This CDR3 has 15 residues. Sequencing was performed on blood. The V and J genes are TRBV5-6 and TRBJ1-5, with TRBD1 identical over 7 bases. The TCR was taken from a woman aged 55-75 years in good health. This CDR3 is CASSLVSQGIQPQHF. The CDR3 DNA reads TGTGCCAGCAGCTTGGTGTCACAGGGGATTCAGCCCCAGCATTTT. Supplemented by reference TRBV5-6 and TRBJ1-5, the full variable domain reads DAGVTQSPTHLIKTRGQQVTLRCSPKSGHDTVSWYQQALGQGPQFIFQYYEEEERQRGNFPDRFSGHQFPNYSSELNVNALLLGDSALYLCASSLVSQGIQPQHFGDGTRLSIL.